This T cell receptor (beta chain) comes out of a study of cytomegalovirus exposure and HLA in healthy donors. The overall study: A later analysis reported the same platform for the 120 or so validation repertoires and the 500 to 700 first-cohort repertoires.

Method: immunoSEQ multiplex PCR; TCRdb's copy keeps in-frame clones and lacks some. The sample yields 300,000 to 350,000 clones, around 90% seen once. A note on this clone: Its specificity is unknown.

In germline, CDR1 is SGHDT, CDR2 YYEEEE. The CDR3 covers 16 residues. V shed 1 base, J shed 1 base, and the junction held 2 bases outside the gene matches. Findings and caveats of the study: Under in vitro conditions, a few CMV-associated chains were confirmed as specific for CMV antigens. TCR beta chains numbering more than 150 were designated cytomegalovirus-associated.

The chain couples TRBV5-6 to TRBJ2-3; 11 bases are shared with TRBD2. The receptor was derived from a man younger than 45 in good health and CMV-seronegative. The material sequenced was PBMCs. CDR3 DNA sequence: TGTGCCAGCAGCTTGCTTAGCGGGGGGGGCACAGATACGCAGTATTTT. This translates into CASSLLSGGGTDTQYF.